Sequencing of this T cell receptor beta chain was carried out in a study of cytomegalovirus exposure and HLA in healthy donors. Study-level findings and limits: Per a later analysis, 16,951 TCR beta sequences showed association with HLA alleles at 0.05 false discovery rate. V- and J-gene trimming in TCR beta was tied to a missense DCLRE1C variant by an analysis performed later. For most TCR sequences rarity was the rule, although some public TCRs occurred in many donors.

Worth noting for this clone: Its target is not known.

Germline V gene sequence: CDR1 MNHEY, CDR2 SVGAGI. The CDR3 loop spans 14 amino acids. The V and J ends lost 5 bases and 7 bases, in that order; junction bases with no gene match: 8. 13 Jbeta primers and 60 Vbeta primers were used for the PCR. The protocol was immunoSEQ multiplex PCR, while the TCRdb copy is restricted to in-frame clones and leaves out a portion. The data contain 100,000 or so clones, 83% of them singletons. The sample comprised PBMCs. This TCR was sampled from a man aged 18 to 35 in good health and CMV-seronegative. The chain is built from TRBV6-5 and TRBJ1-5, with 7 nucleotides matching TRBD1. The CDR3 protein is CASSPDRAGQPQHF. The CDR3 DNA follows: TGTGCCAGCAGTCCCGACAGGGCTGGACAGCCCCAGCATTTT.